This passage covers 22 T cell receptor beta chains from one sample sequenced in a study of blood T cell repertoires in COVID-19. This table comes from immunoSEQ multiplex PCR, and its TCRdb copy is limited to in-frame clones, with some not included. The sample lists roughly 110,000 clones, 85% to 90% occurring once. Sequencing was done on a sample of peripheral blood. The receptors shown here come from a woman in her forties or fifties with acute or convalescent COVID-19.

This clone was detected only once. The chain uses TRBV7-9 and TRBJ1-2, with D possibly matching TRBD1 (5 bases). Germline lookup yields CDR1 SEHNR and CDR2 FQNEAQ (reference sequence). This CDR3 has 16 amino acids. V lost 0 bases and J lost 1, with 12 bases in between. This CDR3 reads CASSLARQSFNYGYTF. The CDR3 bases are TGTGCCAGCAGCTTAGCCAGACAGTCCTTTAACTATGGCTACACCTTC.

V usage is TRBV3-1 (or the pseudogene TRBV3-2) and J usage is TRBJ2-1; 7 nucleotides align to TRBD1. Per germline, CDR1 LGHDT and CDR2 YNNKEL (reference sequence). The CDR3 has 14 residues. With V trimmed by 3 bases and J by 5 bases, 4 bases remained unmatched. The CDR3 DNA is TGTGCCAGCAGCCAGTGGGACAGCCACAATGAGCAGTTCTTC. This encodes CASSQWDSHNEQFF.

CDR3 sequence (DNA): TGTGCTAGTGGTTTGGCCTATGAAAAACTGTTTTTT. The encoded protein is CASGLAYEKLFF. The rearrangement links TRBV12-5 to TRBJ1-4, with D hard to call. Germline V lookup: CDR1 LGHNT, CDR2 FRNRAP. The CDR3 loop spans 12 amino acids. Trimming removed 1 base from V and 6 bases from J, with 3 bases in between.

This sequence joins TRBV29-1 and TRBJ1-1, with unresolved D. Germline CDR1 and CDR2: SQVTM and ANQGSEA. The CDR3 is made up of 13 amino acids. V shed 6 bases and J shed 3 bases, with 14 bases lying between them. The CDR3 nucleotides are TGCAGCGTCGCCGGCGGTTTTTACACTGAAGCTTTCTTT. Protein sequence: CSVAGGFYTEAFF.

The chain carries TRBV3-1 (or the pseudogene TRBV3-2) and TRBJ2-7; TRBD2 matches at 8 bases. The CDR3 sequence is 13 residues long. Germline trimming cut 4 bases from V and 6 bases from J; bases unmatched to any gene: 5. Germline V gives CDR1 LGHDT, CDR2 YNNKEL (reference sequence). CDR3 residues: CASSLRGGSEQYF. The CDR3 DNA reads as TGTGCCAGCAGCCTCCGGGGGGGATCCGAGCAGTACTTC.

Only a few counts were recorded for this clone. The chain couples TRBV6-2 or TRBV6-3 to TRBJ1-2; TRBD1 is a possible D gene (5 bases). Germline CDR1 reads MNHEY; CDR2 reads SVGEGT. Trimming cost V 5 bases and J 6 bases, with 16 bases left between them. The CDR3 covers 14 residues. The DNA for the CDR3 is TGTGCCAGCAGTACCGGGACTGCTACTGATGGCTACACCTTC. Protein product: CASSTGTATDGYTF.

The chain is built from TRBV6-5 and TRBJ1-2; 10 bases line up with TRBD1. Per the germline V gene, CDR1 is MNHEY and CDR2 is SVGAGI. The CDR3 is 14 amino acids. The junction had 5 bases not matched to a gene; V was cut back by 6 bases and J by 4 bases. This chain's CDR3 is CASSLGQGVYGYTF. The DNA for the CDR3 is TGTGCCAGCAGCTTAGGACAGGGGGTCTATGGCTACACCTTC.

This chain uses TRBV2 with TRBJ1-2; D is undetermined. Germline-derived CDR1 and CDR2 are SNHLY and FYNNEI. V lost 2 bases, J lost 8 bases, and 6 bases lay in between. The CDR3 consists of 11 residues. The CDR3 nucleotides read TGTGCCAGCAGTGAAAATTCGGGCTACACCTTC. Amino acid sequence: CASSENSGYTF.

The V and J genes are TRBV2 and TRBJ1-4; possibly TRBD1 for D (5 bases). Deletions cut 2 bases from V and 8 bases from J, with 15 bases between. The CDR3 contains 15 residues. Germline assignment: CDR1 SNHLY and CDR2 FYNNEI. CDR3 region: CASSESRGVGEKLFF. DNA of the CDR3: TGTGCCAGCAGTGAATCTAGGGGCGTGGGGGAAAAACTGTTTTTT.

The chain employs TRBV12-3 or TRBV12-4 and TRBJ1-1; 9 positions match TRBD1. There are 12 residues in the CDR3. Trimming took 3 bases from V and 11 from J; bases not matched to a gene: 4. The CDR3 region has the DNA TGTGCCAGCAGTTTGGGACAGGGTGGGGCTTTCTTT. It codes for CASSLGQGGAFF.

V usage is TRBV6-5 and J usage is TRBJ1-2; 10 bases align to TRBD1. V shed 7 bases, J shed 5 bases, and the junction held 7 bases outside the gene matches. CDR3 length: 14 amino acids. CDR1 and CDR2 from the germline V gene are MNHEY and SVGAGI. The CDR3 loop is CASNRQGAGYGYTF. For the CDR3, the DNA is TGTGCCAGCAATAGACAGGGGGCAGGGTATGGCTACACCTTC.

This clone was observed a handful of times. The DNA of the CDR3 is TGTGCCAGCATGGCCAGGGACTATGGCTACACCTTC. This sequence encodes CASMARDYGYTF. The V gene is TRBV25-1, the J gene TRBJ1-2; a possible D gene is TRBD1 (5 bases). The germline V gene encodes CDR1 MGHDK and CDR2 SYGVNS. V was pared by 7 bases and J by 3 bases, with 9 bases between. This CDR3 is 12 amino acids long.

The chain links TRBV7-9 to TRBJ2-1; TRBD2 might be the D (6 bases). V was shortened by 1 base and J by 9 bases, with 10 bases between the two germline ends. CDR1 and CDR2 from the germline V gene are SEHNR and FQNEAQ (reference sequence). This CDR3 spans 13 amino acids. CDR3 nucleotides: TGTGCCAGCAGCTTAGGGGGGGTTAGTGAGCAGTTCTTC. Protein product: CASSLGGVSEQFF.

V gene TRBV3-1 (or the pseudogene TRBV3-2) combines with J gene TRBJ2-6; D is unclear. With 0 bases removed from V and 4 bases from J, the gap between germline ends came to 13 bases. This CDR3 is 17 amino acids long. Per the germline V gene, CDR1 is LGHDT and CDR2 is YNNKEL (reference sequence). This CDR3 is CASSQDRSSGGANVLTF. The CDR3, as DNA: TGTGCCAGCAGCCAAGATCGGTCGTCAGGAGGGGCCAACGTCCTGACTTTC.

The chain has TRBV12-3 or TRBV12-4 and TRBJ1-2; D remains ambiguous. With 3 bases removed from V and 4 bases from J, the gap between germline ends came to 6 bases. This CDR3 spans 12 amino acids. The CDR3 is CASSLSSYGYTF. The CDR3 region has the DNA TGTGCCAGCAGTTTGTCGAGCTATGGCTACACCTTC.

The V call is TRBV2, the J call TRBJ2-7, with 7 bases that match TRBD2. CDR3 length equals 11 residues. Germline-derived CDR1 and CDR2 are SNHLY and FYNNEI. The V and J ends lost 7 bases and 5 bases, in that order; junction bases with no gene match: 2. The CDR3 reads CASTGGNEQYF. The CDR3 DNA sequence: TGTGCCAGCACGGGGGGAAACGAGCAGTACTTC.

The V gene is TRBV27, the J gene TRBJ1-3; possible D gene TRBD1, 6 bases. Germline V gene lookup returns CDR1 MNHEY and CDR2 SMNVEV (reference sequence). The CDR3 consists of 13 residues. Trimming left V 2 bases short and J 8 bases short, with 10 bases between. The CDR3 spells CASSLTGFDTIYF. The CDR3 DNA is TGTGCCAGCAGTTTAACAGGGTTTGACACCATATATTTT.

The chain employs TRBV6-5 and TRBJ2-2, with D unresolved. This CDR3 comprises 12 residues. With 6 bases removed from V and 9 bases from J, the gap between germline ends came to 11 bases. CDR1 MNHEY and CDR2 SVGAGI come from the germline V gene. The CDR3 region is CASRRPYRELFF. CDR3 nucleotides: TGTGCCAGCAGGCGCCCCTACCGGGAGCTGTTTTTT.

The gene calls are TRBV28 and TRBJ2-1, with D unresolved. CDR1 is MDHEN and CDR2 is SYDVKM in the germline V gene. The V and J ends lost 2 bases and 14 bases respectively, with 10 bases between them. The CDR3 loop spans 11 amino acids. The CDR3 DNA reads TGTGCCAGCAGTTTAAAAGCCCTGGAGTTCTTC. This codes for CASSLKALEFF.

The chain has TRBV4-3 and TRBJ1-1, with 10 bases aligning to TRBD1. The V gene's germline CDR1 is LGHNA and CDR2 YSLEER. This CDR3 spans 15 amino acids. V was clipped by 1 base and J by 5 bases; unmatched bases: 4. The CDR3 nucleotides are TGCGCCAGCAGCCAAGGACAGGGGGCTTATACTGAAGCTTTCTTT. It yields the protein CASSQGQGAYTEAFF.

V and J are TRBV4-3 and TRBJ1-3; D is unclear. The CDR3 spans 19 residues. With 0 bases removed from V and 0 bases from J, the gap between germline ends came to 18 bases. The germline CDR1 and CDR2 sequences are LGHNA and YSLEER. CDR3 residues: CASSQDPLEGENSGNTIYF. The DNA for the CDR3 is TGCGCCAGCAGCCAAGATCCCTTAGAGGGTGAGAACTCTGGAAACACCATATATTTT.

J is TRBJ1-2 and V is TRBV11-2; 9 bases agree with TRBD1. CDR3 length equals 16 residues. V was clipped by 1 base and J by 4 bases; unmatched bases: 7. Germline V gene lookup returns CDR1 SGHAT and CDR2 FQNNGV. The CDR3: CASSLGTTGGSYGYTF. Written as DNA, the CDR3 is TGTGCCAGCAGCTTAGGCACCACAGGGGGCAGCTATGGCTACACCTTC.